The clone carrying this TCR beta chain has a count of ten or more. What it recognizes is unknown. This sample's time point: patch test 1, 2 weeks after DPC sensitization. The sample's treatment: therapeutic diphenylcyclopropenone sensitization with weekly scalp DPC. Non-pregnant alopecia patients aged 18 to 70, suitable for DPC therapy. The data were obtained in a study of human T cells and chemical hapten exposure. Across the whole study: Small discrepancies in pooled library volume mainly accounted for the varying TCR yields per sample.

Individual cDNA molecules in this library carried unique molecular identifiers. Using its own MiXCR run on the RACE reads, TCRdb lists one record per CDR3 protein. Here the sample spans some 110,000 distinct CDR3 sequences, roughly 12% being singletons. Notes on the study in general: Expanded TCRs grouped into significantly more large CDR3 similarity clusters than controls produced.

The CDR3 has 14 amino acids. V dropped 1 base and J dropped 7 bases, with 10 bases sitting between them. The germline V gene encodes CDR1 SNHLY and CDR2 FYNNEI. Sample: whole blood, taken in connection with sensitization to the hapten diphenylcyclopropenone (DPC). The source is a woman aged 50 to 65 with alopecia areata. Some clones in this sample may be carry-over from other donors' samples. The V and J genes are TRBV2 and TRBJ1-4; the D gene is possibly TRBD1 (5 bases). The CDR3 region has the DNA TGTGCCAGCAGTGAAGGGGGGGTCCGTGAAAAACTGTTTTTT. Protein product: CASSEGGVREKLFF. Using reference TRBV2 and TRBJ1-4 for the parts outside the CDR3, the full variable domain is EPEVTQTPSHQVTQMGQEVILRCVPISNHLYFYWYRQILGQKVEFLVSFYNNEISEKSEIFDDQFSVERPDGSNFTLKIRSTKLEDSAMYFCASSEGGVREKLFFGSGTQLSVL.